The sample holds a few counts of the clone carrying this T cell receptor beta chain. As yet, its antigen is unknown. Germline CDR1 and CDR2: ENHRY and SYGVKD. CDR3 length: 15 residues. Between the trimmed V and J ends, which lost 9 bases and 1 base, there was a span of 16 bases. Generation of bulk TCR libraries relied on previously described methods and listed TCR primers. TCRdb fed the PCR reads into MiXCR, producing one record per CDR3 protein. The sample includes 400,000 to 600,000 distinct CDR3 sequences, about a fifth of them seen just once. This sample is part of a study of molecular identifiers for immune sequencing clone quantification. Looking at the study overall: RNA, taken in replicates from approximately 20,000 or 100,000 naive CD8 cells, was split five ways, with four sequenced.

The sorting of naive CD8 T cells used the CD8+CD4-CCR7+CD45RA+ phenotype. Overall study findings and caveats: Among more than 850,000 naive cells, spiked Jurkat TCR RNA from a single cell was reportedly detectable.

The chain links TRBV10-3 to TRBJ2-4; D might be TRBD2 (5 bases). The sequenced sample was naive CD8+ T cells from blood, with Jurkat cell RNA spiked in. Noted subset: FACS-sorted CD8+CD4-CCR7+CD45RA+ naive T cells. This TCR was recovered from a human donor in good health. Some libraries in this study had Jurkat cell RNA spiked in. The CDR3 loop is CAIQSLEAAKNIQYF. The DNA of the CDR3 is TGTGCCATTCAGAGTTTGGAGGCTGCCAAAAACATTCAGTACTTC.